One and the same sample provided the 15 T cell receptor beta chains below, sequenced in a study of T-cell reconstitution after alpha-beta-depleted transplantation in children. Unique molecular identifiers were built into the TCRbeta library. TCRdb fed the PCR reads into MiXCR, producing one record per CDR3 protein. The sample lists some 590,000 distinct CDR3 sequences; about 10% were seen once. The source material was PBMCs from the stem cell graft donor, sampled from the stem cell graft. The receptors originated from a human donor who donated a stem cell graft to a child with acute myeloid leukemia.

The DNA of the CDR3 is TGTGCCTGGAGCGGGACGGGGCTCCGCGACATTCAGTACTTC. Encoded protein: CAWSGTGLRDIQYF. The V call is TRBV30, the J call TRBJ2-4; D may match TRBD1 or TRBD2 (5 bases each). Trimming stripped 3 bases from V and 8 bases from J, with 17 bases between. In germline, CDR1 is GTSNPN, CDR2 SVGIG (reference sequence). The CDR3 has 14 residues.

V and J are TRBV2 and TRBJ1-1, with 9 positions matching TRBD1. CDR3 size: 16 residues. Germline CDR1 SNHLY, CDR2 FYNNEI. Germline trimming cut 6 bases from V and 7 bases from J; bases unmatched to any gene: 15. The CDR3 sequence is CASRLTPRGQGGEAFF. For the CDR3, the DNA is TGTGCCAGCAGGCTAACCCCCCGGGGACAGGGAGGTGAAGCTTTCTTT.

This clonotype was counted ten times or more. The gene calls are TRBV10-2 and TRBJ2-3, with TRBD2 matching 7 bases. The ends lost 7 bases at V and 1 base at J; junction bases unmatched: 5. Germline-derived CDR1 and CDR2 are WSHSY and SAAADI. This CDR3 comprises 14 residues. CDR3 region: CASTPGGRTDTQYF. DNA for the CDR3: TGCGCCAGCACACCGGGGGGTCGCACAGATACGCAGTATTTT.

This clonotype was seen more than once but under ten times. The rearrangement uses TRBV29-1 and TRBJ2-1, with 7 nucleotides matching TRBD2. CDR1 is SQVTM, CDR2 ANQGSEA, per germline. This CDR3 comprises 14 residues. V gave up 4 bases and J gave up 0 bases; unmatched junction bases: 3. For the CDR3, the DNA is TGCAGCGTTGGGGGCGGGGGCTCCTACAATGAGCAGTTCTTC. This translates into CSVGGGGSYNEQFF.

This clonotype was found many times. This sequence joins TRBV3-1 and TRBJ2-1; no firm D call. This CDR3 is 15 amino acids long. Trimming left V 4 bases short and J 3 bases short, with 13 bases between. CDR1 LGHDT and CDR2 YNNKEL come from the germline V gene (reference sequence). CDR3 amino acids: CASSPSDRSYNEQFF. CDR3 DNA sequence: TGTGCCAGCAGCCCTTCCGATCGCAGCTACAATGAGCAGTTCTTC.

The chain links TRBV28 to TRBJ1-2; unclear D gene. Trimming left V 7 bases short and J 1 base short, with 13 bases between. The length of the CDR3 is 14 residues. The germline CDR1 and CDR2 sequences are MDHEN and SYDVKM. In DNA, the CDR3 is TGTGCCAGCACTCCGGACTGGCTTAACTATGGCTACACCTTC. Residues: CASTPDWLNYGYTF.

This chain links TRBV12-3 or TRBV12-4 with TRBJ2-7, with unresolved D. The CDR3 covers 13 residues. Trimming left V 6 bases short and J 0 bases short, with 9 bases between. DNA of the CDR3: TGTGCCAGCAGCCAGGTTGACTCCTACGAGCAGTACTTC. Protein product: CASSQVDSYEQYF.

This chain connects TRBV29-1 to TRBJ2-5; 7 bases are a match to TRBD2. The CDR3 totals 13 residues. Trimming at V came to 5 bases and at J to 9 bases, leaving 12 bases not matched to a gene. From germline, CDR1 is SQVTM and CDR2 ANQGSEA. CDR3 sequence reads: CSVLSGTTDPQYF. DNA for the CDR3: TGCAGCGTTTTAAGCGGGACGACCGACCCCCAGTACTTC.

This clonotype was seen repeatedly, ten times or more. This CDR3 reads CASSLAWTGMAYGYTF. CDR3 sequence (DNA): TGTGCCAGCAGCTTAGCCTGGACAGGGATGGCCTATGGCTACACCTTC. The chain has TRBV7-2 and TRBJ1-2; 8 bases match TRBD1. Germline CDR1 and CDR2: SGHTA and FQGNSA. The CDR3 length is 16 residues. The J segment lost 4 bases and the V segment lost 0 bases, leaving 7 bases of the junction unmatched. Variable domain in full (rest from reference TRBV7-2 and TRBJ1-2): GAGVSQSPSNKVTEKGKDVELRCDPISGHTALYWYRQSLGQGLEFLIYFQGNSAPDKSGLPSDRFSAERTGGSVSTLTIQRTQQEDSAVYLCASSLAWTGMAYGYTFGSGTRLTVV.

The V gene is TRBV2, the J gene TRBJ2-3, with a possible D match to TRBD1 (6 bases). The CDR3 consists of 12 residues. V was pared by 6 bases and J by 11 bases, with 15 bases between. CDR1 and CDR2 (germline): SNHLY, FYNNEI. The CDR3 protein is CASSLTKGGQYF. In nucleotides, the CDR3 is TGTGCCAGCAGCCTTACTAAAGGGGGGCAGTATTTT.

The rearrangement links TRBV11-2 to TRBJ2-1, with 11 bases aligning to TRBD2. The ends lost 4 bases at V and 8 bases at J; junction bases unmatched: 10. Germline loops: CDR1 SGHAT, CDR2 FQNNGV. The CDR3 runs 16 residues. The chain's CDR3 is CASSSGIAGGGHEQFF. The DNA for the CDR3 is TGTGCCAGCAGCTCGGGAATAGCGGGAGGGGGGCATGAGCAGTTCTTC.

This clonotype has only a few counts. The rearrangement uses TRBV30 and TRBJ2-2; D is possibly TRBD2 (6 bases). Germline V lookup: CDR1 GTSNPN, CDR2 SVGIG (reference sequence). The CDR3 extends over 13 amino acids. Between the trimmed V and J ends, which lost 5 bases and 4 bases, there was a span of 11 bases. Here the CDR3 reads CAWGGALTGELFF. The CDR3 region has the DNA TGTGCCTGGGGCGGGGCCCTCACCGGGGAGCTGTTTTTT.

This clonotype was observed many times. The genes are TRBV20-1 and TRBJ2-3; D perhaps matches TRBD2 (5 bases). This CDR3 spans 13 amino acids. V was clipped by 1 base and J by 4 bases, with 9 bases between them. The V gene's germline CDR1 is DFQATT and CDR2 SNEGSKA (reference sequence). The CDR3 reads CSARAGGADTQYF. As DNA, the CDR3 is TGCAGTGCTAGAGCCGGAGGCGCAGATACGCAGTATTTT.

The sample holds a few counts of this clonotype. V usage is TRBV29-1 and J usage is TRBJ2-7, with no clear D. CDR1 is SQVTM and CDR2 is ANQGSEA in the germline V gene. This CDR3 region has 12 residues. V lost 7 bases and J lost 5, with 15 bases in between. The CDR3 nucleotides read TGCAGCGGTCTTCCCCACCCCCACGAGCAGTACTTC. This encodes CSGLPHPHEQYF.

This chain joins TRBV5-4 and TRBJ2-3; 8 bases agree with TRBD2. The CDR3 covers 14 residues. V lost 5 bases to trimming and J lost 3 bases; unmatched junction nucleotides: 5. Germline V gene sequence: CDR1 SGHNT, CDR2 YYREEE (reference sequence). For the CDR3, the DNA is TGTGCCAGCAGGGGGACTAGACGGACAGATACGCAGTATTTT. Protein: CASRGTRRTDTQYF.